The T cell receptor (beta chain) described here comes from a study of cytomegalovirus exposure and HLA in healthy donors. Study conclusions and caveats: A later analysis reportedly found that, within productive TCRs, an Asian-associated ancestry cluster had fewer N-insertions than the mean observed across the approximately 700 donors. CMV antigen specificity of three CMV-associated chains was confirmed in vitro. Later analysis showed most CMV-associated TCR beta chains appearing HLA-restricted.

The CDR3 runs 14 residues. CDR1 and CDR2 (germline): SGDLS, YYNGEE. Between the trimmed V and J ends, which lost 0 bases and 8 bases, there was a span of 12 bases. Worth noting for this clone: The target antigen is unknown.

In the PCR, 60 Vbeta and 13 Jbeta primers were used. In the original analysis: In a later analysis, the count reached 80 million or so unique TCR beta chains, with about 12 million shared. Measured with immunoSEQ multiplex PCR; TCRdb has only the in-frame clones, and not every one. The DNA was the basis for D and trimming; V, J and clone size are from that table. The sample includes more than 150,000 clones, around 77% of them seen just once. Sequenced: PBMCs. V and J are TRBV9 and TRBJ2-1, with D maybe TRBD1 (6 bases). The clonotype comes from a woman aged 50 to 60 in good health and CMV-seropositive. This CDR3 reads CASSVVAGVDEQFF. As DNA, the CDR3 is TGTGCCAGCAGCGTAGTAGCAGGGGTCGATGAGCAGTTCTTC.